This TCR beta chain was sequenced during a study of blood T cell repertoires in COVID-19. Study context: The United States, Italy and Spain provided the acute and convalescent COVID-19 samples. PBMCs, B-cell-depleted T cells, or T cells were the source of the cDNA or gDNA that made up the material.

This clone has only one observation. As originally analysed: Amplified reference gene primers provided the basis for estimating nucleated cell counts. The repertoire was sequenced with immunoSEQ multiplex PCR; TCRdb's copy has only in-frame clones and lacks some. D and trimming come from the DNA, and the V and J calls and clone size come from that table. The sample has about 240,000 clones; about 83% are singletons. Germline V gene data show CDR1 as MNHEY and CDR2 as SVGAGI. The V gene lost 5 bases and the J gene lost 7 bases, with 20 bases spanning the gap. The CDR3 is 15 residues long. The chain couples TRBV6-5 to TRBJ2-5; D is possibly TRBD2 (5 bases). This receptor was taken from a human donor in a cohort sampled during active COVID-19. The material sequenced was peripheral blood. The CDR3 DNA reads TGTGCCAGCAGTCCTCTCCACCAAAACCGGGGGACCCAGTACTTC. This codes for CASSPLHQNRGTQYF.